The rows below give T cell receptor beta chains drawn from one sample of a study of blood T cell repertoires in COVID-19. Libraries were prepared by immunoSEQ multiplex PCR; TCRdb keeps only in-frame clonotypes and omits some of them. The table lists approximately 240,000 clones, approximately 90% of them singletons. Sequencing was done on a sample of PBMCs or T cells enriched from blood (not recorded which). Source of these receptors: a woman between 18 and 29 years old who had recovered from COVID-19. CDR3s include the opening cysteine and the closing phenylalanine or tryptophan. Each record gives: V gene, J gene, clone size, D gene, CDR3 protein, CDR3 DNA. The D gene is left open where the match is weak. Size is stated for part of the rows, as once, few or many counts, or as a class when the clone is expanded.

TRBV10-3,TRBJ1-1,-,-,CAISVADTEAFF,TGTGCCATCAGTGTGGCGGACACTGAAGCTTTCTTT
TRBV27,TRBJ1-5,-,-,CASSSVMGVGGLYQPQHF,TGTGCCAGCAGTTCGGTTATGGGGGTAGGGGGATTGTATCAGCCCCAGCATTTT
TRBV19,TRBJ2-7,-,-,CASSIDPDRKVTYEQYF,TGTGCCAGTAGTATAGATCCCGACAGGAAGGTTACCTACGAGCAGTACTTC
TRBV6-5,TRBJ2-2,-,TRBD1,CASNLGGGGELFF,TGTGCCAGCAACCTAGGGGGCGGCGGGGAGCTGTTTTTT
TRBV27,TRBJ1-4,-,TRBD1,CASSFRGGWGNEKLFF,TGTGCCAGCAGTTTTCGAGGGGGCTGGGGTAATGAAAAACTGTTTTTT
TRBV11-3,TRBJ2-7,-,-,CASSLDNGIEQYF,TGTGCCAGCAGCTTAGATAATGGCATCGAGCAGTACTTC
TRBV7-9,TRBJ1-2,-,TRBD1,CASTQGAFYGYTF,TGTGCCAGCACCCAGGGGGCTTTCTATGGCTACACCTTC
TRBV5-8,TRBJ1-1,-,-,CASSHTGYTEAFF,TGTGCCAGCAGCCATACAGGGTACACTGAAGCTTTCTTT
TRBV11-2,TRBJ2-7,-,-,CARQTGLVPYEQYF,TGTGCCAGACAGACAGGTCTCGTTCCCTACGAGCAGTACTTC
TRBV7-2,TRBJ1-2,-,-,CASSLAGIDYGYTF,TGTGCCAGCAGCTTGGCAGGGATTGATTATGGCTACACCTTC
TRBV5-1,TRBJ2-2,-,-,CASSFAADLTFGELFF,TGCGCCAGCAGCTTTGCGGCCGACCTGACGTTTGGGGAGCTGTTTTTT
TRBV7-9,TRBJ2-1,once,TRBD1,CASSSPGQGSYEQFF,TGTGCCAGCAGCTCTCCGGGACAGGGTTCGTATGAGCAGTTCTTC
TRBV5-1,TRBJ2-1,-,-,CASSLIAGTGNEQFF,TGCGCCAGCAGCCTAATAGCAGGAACAGGGAATGAGCAGTTCTTC
TRBV5-1,TRBJ2-7,-,-,CASSLSGTAYEQYF,TGCGCCAGCAGCCTGTCCGGGACTGCCTACGAGCAGTACTTC
TRBV3-1/TRBV3-2,TRBJ1-1,-,-,CASSQDRGEAFF,TGTGCCAGCAGCCAAGATAGGGGGGAAGCTTTCTTT
TRBV3-1/TRBV3-2,TRBJ1-6,-,-,CASSQAQNSPLHF,TGTGCCAGCAGCCAAGCCCAGAATTCACCCCTCCACTTT
TRBV19,TRBJ2-2,-,TRBD1,CASSIRTGGVTGELFF,TGTGCCAGTAGTATCCGGACAGGGGGCGTTACCGGGGAGCTGTTTTTT
TRBV7-8,TRBJ1-2,-,-,CASSLVGGGYTF,TGTGCCAGCAGCTTAGTAGGGGGAGGCTACACCTTC
TRBV27,TRBJ1-4,-,-,CASSPGTEKLFF,TGTGCCAGCAGTCCGGGGACAGAAAAACTGTTTTTT
TRBV24-1,TRBJ1-5,-,TRBD1,CATSGTTGRSQPQHF,TGTGCCACCAGTGGCACGACAGGGCGAAGTCAGCCCCAGCATTTT
TRBV5-6,TRBJ2-7,-,TRBD2,CASSFTSGTYEQYF,TGTGCCAGCAGCTTCACTAGCGGAACCTACGAGCAGTACTTC
TRBV28,TRBJ2-7,-,TRBD2,CASAATSGRTSYEQYF,TGTGCCAGCGCCGCTACTAGCGGGAGGACTTCCTACGAGCAGTACTTC
TRBV5-6,TRBJ2-7,-,TRBD1,CASSKPGQGRYEQYF,TGTGCCAGCAGCAAGCCGGGACAGGGCAGGTACGAGCAGTACTTC
TRBV7-2,TRBJ1-4,-,-,CASSRGGSGEKLFF,TGTGCCAGCAGCCGCGGTGGGTCTGGGGAAAAACTGTTTTTT
TRBV5-1,TRBJ2-1,once,-,CASTTSQRVYNEQFF,TGCGCCAGCACCACTAGTCAGCGGGTCTACAATGAGCAGTTCTTC
TRBV11-2,TRBJ1-1,-,-,CASSLQIRTEAFF,TGTGCCAGCAGCTTACAGATCAGGACAGAAGCTTTCTTT
TRBV18,TRBJ1-3,-,-,CASSPVADLPYTIYF,TGTGCCAGCTCCCCAGTCGCCGACTTGCCTTACACCATATATTTT
TRBV27,TRBJ1-6,once,-,CASSLYGQTSYNSPLHF,TGTGCCAGCAGCCTATACGGACAGACCTCTTATAATTCACCCCTCCACTTT
TRBV11-3,TRBJ1-2,-,-,CASSSEGRGASYGYTF,TGTGCCAGCAGCTCAGAGGGCCGGGGGGCCTCATATGGCTACACCTTC
TRBV2,TRBJ1-4,once,TRBD1,CASNDLGTGREKLFF,TGTGCCAGCAATGATCTCGGGACAGGGCGCGAAAAACTGTTTTTT
TRBV5-1,TRBJ1-1,-,-,CASSLEGGTEAFF,TGCGCCAGCAGCTTGGAGGGAGGGACTGAAGCTTTCTTT
TRBV28,TRBJ1-1,once,-,CASSLRPTGLWNTEAFF,TGTGCCAGCAGTTTACGCCCGACAGGACTCTGGAACACTGAAGCTTTCTTT
TRBV29-1,TRBJ2-3,-,TRBD1,CSVVKTGGTDTQYF,TGCAGCGTTGTAAAGACAGGGGGAACAGATACGCAGTATTTT
TRBV19,TRBJ1-1,-,TRBD1,CASRTGRENTEAFF,TGTGCCAGTCGGACAGGAAGGGAAAACACTGAAGCTTTCTTT
TRBV3-1/TRBV3-2,TRBJ2-1,-,TRBD2,CASSLASGAYNEQFF,TGTGCCAGCAGCCTCGCTAGCGGGGCCTACAATGAGCAGTTCTTC
TRBV10-3,TRBJ1-2,-,-,CAISSERDGYTF,TGTGCCATCAGTTCTGAACGGGATGGCTACACCTTC
TRBV5-6,TRBJ2-1,-,-,CASRYSETADYNEQFF,TGTGCCAGCAGGTATAGTGAGACAGCCGACTACAATGAGCAGTTCTTC
TRBV6-2/TRBV6-3,TRBJ1-2,once,-,CASSYTANYGYTF,TGTGCCAGCAGTTATACAGCTAACTATGGCTACACCTTC
TRBV4-1,TRBJ2-7,-,TRBD2,CASSQFSLAGGNAYEQYF,TGCGCCAGCAGCCAATTTAGTCTAGCGGGAGGGAATGCGTACGAGCAGTACTTC
TRBV3-1/TRBV3-2,TRBJ1-4,-,-,CASSQPVPGEVNEKLFF,TGTGCCAGCAGCCAACCCGTTCCGGGGGAAGTTAATGAAAAACTGTTTTTT
TRBV27,TRBJ1-5,-,-,CASRQTQGDYQPQHF,TGTGCCAGCAGACAGACACAGGGAGACTATCAGCCCCAGCATTTT
TRBV7-8,TRBJ1-1,-,TRBD1,CASSTTRDRGNTEAFF,TGTGCCAGCAGCACGACCCGGGACAGGGGGAACACTGAAGCTTTCTTT
TRBV5-1,TRBJ1-2,-,TRBD1,CASSLVSRGNYGYTF,TGCGCCAGCAGCTTGGTTTCCAGGGGGAACTATGGCTACACCTTC